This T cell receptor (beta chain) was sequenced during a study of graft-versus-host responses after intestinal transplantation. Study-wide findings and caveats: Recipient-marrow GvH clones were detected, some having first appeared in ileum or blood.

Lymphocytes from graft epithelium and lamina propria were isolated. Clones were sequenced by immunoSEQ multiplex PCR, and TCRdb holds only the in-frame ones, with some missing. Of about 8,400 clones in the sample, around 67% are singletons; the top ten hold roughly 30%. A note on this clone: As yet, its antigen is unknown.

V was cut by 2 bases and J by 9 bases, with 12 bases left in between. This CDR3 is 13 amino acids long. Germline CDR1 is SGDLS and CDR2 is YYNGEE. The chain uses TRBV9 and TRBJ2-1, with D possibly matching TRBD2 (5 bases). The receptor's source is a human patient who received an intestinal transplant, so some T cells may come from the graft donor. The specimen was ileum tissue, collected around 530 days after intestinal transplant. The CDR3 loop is CASSVLREGEQFF. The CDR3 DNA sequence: TGTGCCAGCAGCGTCCTCCGGGAAGGTGAGCAGTTCTTC.